This is a list of T cell receptor beta chains from one sample in a study of blood T cells in healthy people across ages. TCRdb passed the 5' RACE reads through MiXCR, listing each CDR3 protein once. The sample records over 1,200,000 distinct CDR3 sequences, 45% to 70% being singletons. The sample comprised blood. All receptors derive from a man aged 18 to 29 in good health. Each CDR3 is given with its conserved first and last residue. Each record gives: D gene, V gene, J gene, clone size, CDR3 protein, CDR3 DNA. The D gene is left open where the match is weak. Size is stated for part of the rows, as once, few or many counts, or as a class when the clone is expanded.

>NA|TRBV20-1|TRBJ2-1|NA
CSGLGPKINEQFF
TGCAGTGGTTTGGGACCTAAGATAAATGAGCAGTTCTTC
>NA|TRBV29-1|TRBJ2-5|many
CSVESGGLGYF
TGCAGCGTTGAGAGTGGTGGGTTAGGGTACTTC
>NA|TRBV6-2/TRBV6-3|TRBJ2-1|NA
CASKPPGDSSYNEQFF
TGTGCCAGCAAACCCCCGGGGGACAGCTCCTACAATGAGCAGTTCTTC
>TRBD1|TRBV11-2|TRBJ2-5|NA
CASSAGQGLETQYF
TGTGCCAGCAGCGCGGGACAGGGGCTGGAGACCCAGTACTTC
>TRBD2|TRBV12-3/TRBV12-4|TRBJ2-1|NA
CASSFSSGSAGGEQFF
TGTGCCAGCAGTTTTTCCAGCGGGAGTGCTGGCGGTGAGCAGTTCTTC
>NA|TRBV4-3|TRBJ2-7|few
CASSQGHGGFLYEQYF
TGCGCCAGCAGCCAGGGGCATGGAGGGTTCCTCTACGAGCAGTACTTC
>NA|TRBV27|TRBJ1-5|once
CASSLYRVGSNQPQHF
TGTGCCAGCAGTTTATACAGGGTTGGCAGCAATCAGCCCCAGCATTTT
>NA|TRBV4-1|TRBJ2-7|NA
CASSQDPGTSDEQYF
TGCGCCAGCAGCCAAGATCCTGGAACCTCCGACGAGCAGTACTTC
>NA|TRBV20-1|TRBJ1-1|NA
CSASPLYDTEAFF
TGCAGTGCTAGTCCCCTATATGACACTGAAGCTTTCTTT
>NA|TRBV7-9|TRBJ1-2|NA
CASSSSDRSGYTF
TGTGCCAGCAGCTCCTCGGACAGAAGCGGCTACACCTTC
>NA|TRBV20-1|TRBJ2-5|NA
CSAREWTLQETQYF
TGCAGTGCTAGAGAATGGACACTCCAAGAGACCCAGTACTTC
>NA|TRBV20-1|TRBJ2-5|NA
CSAGSPMVRETQYF
TGCAGTGCCGGAAGCCCCATGGTGCGGGAGACCCAGTACTTC
>TRBD2|TRBV24-1|TRBJ2-3|NA
CATSEAGGMADTQYF
TGTGCCACCAGTGAGGCGGGAGGAATGGCGGATACGCAGTATTTT
>NA|TRBV4-2|TRBJ2-7|few
CASSQFHGASYEQYF
TGTGCCAGCAGCCAATTTCACGGGGCCTCCTACGAGCAGTACTTC
>TRBD1|TRBV27|TRBJ1-2|NA
CASSGPQGAVSGYTF
TGTGCCAGCAGTGGGCCACAGGGGGCGGTTTCTGGCTACACCTTC
>NA|TRBV27|TRBJ1-4|NA
CASSLIGEKLFF
TGTGCCAGCAGTTTAATAGGGGAAAAACTGTTTTTT
>NA|TRBV29-1|TRBJ1-2|few
CSVEEETSFYGYTF
TGCAGCGTTGAAGAGGAAACCTCCTTCTATGGCTACACCTTC
>TRBD1|TRBV14|TRBJ2-1|NA
CASSLGTGFHNEQFF
TGTGCCAGTAGCCTCGGGACAGGGTTCCACAATGAGCAGTTCTTC
>TRBD2|TRBV10-1|TRBJ2-4|once
CASSETIGLANIQYF
TGCGCCAGCAGTGAGACCATCGGACTAGCTAACATTCAGTACTTC
>TRBD2|TRBV7-3|TRBJ2-6|NA
CAGSLLALGSGANVLTF
TGTGCCGGCAGCTTACTAGCGCTGGGCTCTGGGGCCAACGTCCTGACTTTC
>NA|TRBV12-3/TRBV12-4|TRBJ2-5|NA
CASSLAPPWKTQYF
TGTGCCAGCAGTTTAGCCCCACCGTGGAAGACCCAGTACTTC
>TRBD1|TRBV6-5|TRBJ1-2|NA
CASSPWTGSLYGYTF
TGTGCCAGCAGCCCGTGGACAGGGTCCCTCTATGGCTACACCTTC
>TRBD1|TRBV29-1|TRBJ1-1|NA
CSVDRDRKINTEAFF
TGCAGCGTTGATAGGGACAGGAAGATAAACACTGAAGCTTTCTTT